These T cell receptor beta chains were read from a single sample in a study of cytomegalovirus exposure and HLA in healthy donors. Method: immunoSEQ multiplex PCR; TCRdb's copy keeps in-frame clones and lacks some. The sample lists hundreds of thousands of clones; 76% were seen once. Sequenced sample: PBMCs. These receptors were taken from a man aged 18 to 35 in good health and CMV-seronegative. Each CDR3 is given with its conserved first and last residue. The D gene is left open where the match is weak. Clone size is stated in some rows and not others, as once, few, many or a class when expanded.

TRBJ2-7 TRBV7-9 NA TRBD1 CASSSYRDSEQYF TGTGCCAGCAGCTCCTACAGGGACAGCGAGCAGTACTTC
TRBJ2-2 TRBV23-1 NA TRBD2 CASSQFVTGSSGRAPGELFF TGCGCCAGCAGTCAATTTGTGACAGGCTCTAGCGGGAGGGCCCCCGGGGAGCTGTTTTTT
TRBJ2-3 TRBV10-3 NA TRBD2 CAISTAGVGTDTQYF TGTGCCATCAGCACGGCGGGAGTGGGCACAGATACGCAGTATTTT
TRBJ1-2 TRBV28 few NA CASSPPGRGAPNYGYTF TGTGCCAGCAGTCCTCCCGGGAGGGGGGCGCCCAACTATGGCTACACCTTC
TRBJ1-2 TRBV7-9 NA TRBD1 CASREDPGQGTDGYTF TGTGCCAGCAGAGAGGACCCGGGACAGGGGACGGATGGCTACACCTTC
TRBJ1-1 TRBV6-4 NA NA CASSSLEGTEAFF TGTGCCAGCAGCTCGTTGGAGGGGACTGAAGCTTTCTTT
TRBJ2-1 TRBV7-8 once TRBD2 CASSPRDGTSRINEQFF TGTGCCAGCAGCCCCAGAGACGGGACTAGCAGAATCAATGAGCAGTTCTTC
TRBJ1-5 TRBV28 NA TRBD1 CASSFSGGGQPQHF TGTGCCAGCAGTTTCTCAGGGGGCGGTCAGCCCCAGCATTTT
TRBJ1-1 TRBV28 NA NA CASIDGSGTEAFF TGTGCCAGCATCGACGGGAGTGGCACTGAAGCTTTCTTT
TRBJ2-1 TRBV7-3 NA TRBD2 CASSPTLAGFNEQFF TGTGCCAGCAGCCCAACGCTAGCGGGGTTCAATGAGCAGTTCTTC
TRBJ2-7 TRBV5-1 NA TRBD1 CASSSQDRGSSYEQYF TGCGCCAGCAGCTCTCAAGACAGGGGGAGCTCCTACGAGCAGTACTTC
TRBJ2-1 TRBV9 NA NA CASSVGLAGHNEQFF TGTGCCAGCAGCGTTGGCCTAGCCGGGCACAATGAGCAGTTCTTC
TRBJ1-2 TRBV25-1 NA NA CASSEWIGEGYTF TGTGCCAGCAGTGAATGGATAGGGGAAGGCTACACCTTC
TRBJ2-7 TRBV6-5 NA TRBD1 CASRLGQGVSYEQYF TGTGCCAGCAGATTGGGACAGGGCGTCTCCTACGAGCAGTACTTC
TRBJ1-2 TRBV18 NA NA CASSPDRANYGYTF TGTGCCAGCTCACCAGATCGAGCTAACTATGGCTACACCTTC
TRBJ1-2 TRBV29-1 NA NA CSASQANYGYTF TGCAGCGCATCACAGGCTAACTATGGCTACACCTTC
TRBJ2-4 TRBV11-2 once TRBD1 CASSPLRGLRNIQYF TGTGCCAGCAGCCCGCTCAGGGGGCTGAGGAACATTCAGTACTTC
TRBJ2-1 TRBV19 NA NA CASSIAGSGEQFF TGTGCCAGTAGTATTGCAGGGTCGGGTGAGCAGTTCTTC
TRBJ2-7 TRBV28 few TRBD1 CASSGQGNSYEQYF TGTGCCAGCAGTGGACAGGGCAACTCCTACGAGCAGTACTTC
TRBJ2-7 TRBV7-9 NA TRBD2 CASSLAYSGRHYEQYF TGTGCCAGCAGCTTAGCTTATAGCGGGCGGCACTACGAGCAGTACTTC
TRBJ2-5 TRBV7-9 NA TRBD2 CASISGGAVETQYF TGTGCCAGCATCAGCGGGGGGGCCGTAGAGACCCAGTACTTC
TRBJ2-5 TRBV19 NA TRBD2 CASSWTSGGGETQYF TGTGCCAGTAGCTGGACTAGCGGAGGGGGGGAGACCCAGTACTTC
TRBJ2-7 TRBV5-1 NA NA CASSSSGSEQYF TGCGCCAGCAGCTCCTCAGGTAGCGAGCAGTACTTC
TRBJ1-1 TRBV28 once NA CASSSKGRSEGNTEAFF TGTGCCAGCAGTTCCAAGGGGCGGTCGGAGGGAAACACTGAAGCTTTCTTT
TRBJ1-2 TRBV6-1 NA NA CASSEFTQLNYGYTF TGTGCCAGCAGTGAATTCACTCAACTTAACTATGGCTACACCTTC
TRBJ2-5 TRBV19 NA TRBD1 CASGQGQQETQYF TGTGCCAGTGGACAGGGACAGCAAGAGACCCAGTACTTC
TRBJ2-1 TRBV2 NA TRBD2 CASSLSGSSYNEQFF TGTGCCAGCAGTCTAAGCGGGAGCTCCTACAATGAGCAGTTCTTC
TRBJ1-5 TRBV2 NA NA CASSERYRGAQPQHF TGTGCCAGCAGTGAAAGGTATAGGGGCGCTCAGCCCCAGCATTTT
TRBJ2-7 TRBV9 NA TRBD1 CASSPRGGDRHYEQYF TGTGCCAGCAGCCCGAGGGGCGGGGACAGGCACTACGAGCAGTACTTC
TRBJ1-2 TRBV5-1 NA NA CASSSSGGATGYTF TGCGCCAGCAGCTCCTCCGGGGGGGCCACCGGCTACACCTTC
TRBJ1-3 TRBV2 NA NA CASSEAEGRTYF TGTGCCAGCAGTGAAGCGGAAGGGAGGACATATTTT
TRBJ2-1 TRBV5-6 NA TRBD2 CASSLWTSGRYEQFF TGTGCCAGCAGCTTGTGGACTAGCGGGAGGTATGAGCAGTTCTTC
TRBJ1-4 TRBV7-9 NA NA CASSLGGKGANEKLFF TGTGCCAGCAGCTTAGGGGGCAAGGGGGCTAATGAAAAACTGTTTTTT
TRBJ1-4 TRBV7-9 NA NA CASSPGDEKLFF TGTGCCAGCAGCCCAGGGGATGAAAAACTGTTTTTT
TRBJ2-1 TRBV12-5 NA TRBD1 CATIRDRVDNEQFF TGTGCTACCATCCGGGACAGGGTCGACAATGAGCAGTTCTTC
TRBJ2-1 TRBV6-5 NA NA CASSYWSASYNEQFF TGTGCCAGCAGTTACTGGAGTGCGTCCTACAATGAGCAGTTCTTC
TRBJ2-7 TRBV19 NA TRBD2 CASMGSRTSGRAGEQYF TGTGCCAGTATGGGCAGCCGGACTAGCGGGAGGGCCGGAGAGCAGTACTTC
TRBJ1-4 TRBV5-1 NA TRBD1 CASRILDRVNEKLFF TGCGCCAGCAGGATACTAGACAGGGTTAATGAAAAACTGTTTTTT
TRBJ2-7 TRBV5-6 NA NA CASSTPEGGVYEQYF TGTGCCAGCAGCACCCCGGAGGGCGGGGTCTACGAGCAGTACTTC
TRBJ2-5 TRBV11-2 NA NA CASSTGPGQETQYF TGTGCCAGCAGTACAGGGCCCGGCCAAGAGACCCAGTACTTC